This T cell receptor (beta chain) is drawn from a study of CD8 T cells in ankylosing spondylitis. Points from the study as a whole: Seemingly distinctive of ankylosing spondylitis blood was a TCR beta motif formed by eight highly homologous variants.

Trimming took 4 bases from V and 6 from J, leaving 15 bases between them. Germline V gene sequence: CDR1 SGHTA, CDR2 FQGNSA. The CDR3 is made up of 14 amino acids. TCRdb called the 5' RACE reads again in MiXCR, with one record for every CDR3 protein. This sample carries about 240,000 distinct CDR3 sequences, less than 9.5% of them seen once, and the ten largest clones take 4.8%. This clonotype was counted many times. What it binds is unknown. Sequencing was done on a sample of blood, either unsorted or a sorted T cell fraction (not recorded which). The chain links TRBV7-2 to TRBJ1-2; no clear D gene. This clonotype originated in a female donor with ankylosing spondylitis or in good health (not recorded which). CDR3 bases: TGTGCCAGCAGCTCACCTGGACGGAAGAATGGCTACACCTTC. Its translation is CASSSPGRKNGYTF.